Described below is a single TCR beta chain sequence and its context. Its antigen is currently unknown. The data were obtained in a study of response to subunit inactivated influenza vaccine. The study's findings and limits: That few new T cells are recruited by each seasonal influenza vaccination was the authors' suggestion.

This CDR3 spans 16 amino acids. In germline, CDR1 is SGHTA, CDR2 FQGNSA. The V end was cut by 2 bases, the J end by 2 bases, with 15 bases between. MiXCR, applied by TCRdb to the RT-PCR reads, yields one record per CDR3 protein. The sample lists roughly 790,000 distinct CDR3 sequences; around 20% were seen once. The chain links TRBV7-2 to TRBJ2-5; D might be TRBD2 (5 bases). The clonotype comes from a man aged 50-60 years who received an inactivated influenza vaccine. The source was PBMCs from blood, collected roughly 5 days after vaccination. The CDR3 DNA reads TGTGCCAGCAGCTTATCTCTAGCATCCGGGCAAGAGACCCAGTACTTC. Translating it yields CASSLSLASGQETQYF.